This T cell receptor beta chain is drawn from a study of vaccination effects on CD4 cells after COVID-19. Trimming shortened V by 4 bases and J by 0 bases, and 12 bases separated the two germline ends. Per the germline V gene, CDR1 is LGHDT and CDR2 is YNNKEL (reference sequence). The CDR3 is 15 amino acids. On this clone: Antigen specificity is unknown.

This table comes from immunoSEQ multiplex PCR, and its TCRdb copy is limited to in-frame clones, with some not included. Of under 80,000 clones in the sample, under 85% were seen once. ViraFEST expansion of antigen-specific CD4+ T cells with viral peptide pools preceded sequencing. Isolation of CD4+ T cells took place after less than 12 days of culture. Either the mRNA-1273 or the BNT162b2 vaccine was given to participants as two doses. Around 2.2 million PBMC per well received about 9.6 IU/ml IL-2 and about 10 ug/ml peptides in culture. Cultures had half their medium replaced with IL-2 medium on days 3 and 7. Points from the study as a whole: Only 1 of 255 vaccine-induced clones from healthy vaccinees cross-reacted with common cold coronaviruses.

Sequencing used CD4+ T cells from PBMCs cultured with HCoV-OC43 spike peptides, obtained after COVID-19 vaccination. Noted subset: HCoV-OC43 spike overlapping peptide pool stimulation. This clonotype originated in a human donor who received a COVID-19 vaccine. The chain joins TRBV3-1 (or the pseudogene TRBV3-2) to TRBJ1-2, with D maybe TRBD1 (6 bases). The CDR3 loop is CASSRGGETNYGYTF. The CDR3 bases are TGTGCCAGCAGCCGAGGGGGGGAGACTAACTATGGCTACACCTTC.